Listed below are T cell receptor beta chains from one sample, sequenced in a study of shared clonotypes between healthy human individuals. TCRdb keeps only in-frame clones here, not all; method: immunoSEQ multiplex PCR. The sample consists of about 2.2 million clones, just under 95% of them appearing once. Sequenced input: naive CD8+ T cells from PBMCs. These receptors all stem from a man aged 18-30 years in good health. Some clones in this sample may be carry-over from other donors' samples. The conserved cysteine and the conserved F or W are not part of the CDR3 here. Fields, in order: V gene, CDR3 protein.

TRBV7-9 ASSPVNEQF
TRBV9 ASSVGILGGLPDTQY
TRBV4-3 ASSQEPAGGGPGTQY
TRBV7-8 ASSPGGSHTDTQY
TRBV6-5 ASSSQGLGVGYT
TRBV2 ASMENGSDQPQH
TRBV9 ASSSGTLALGGQETQY
TRBV4-3 ASSQVLTGWIDTQY
TRBV19 ASSIRGRDTEAF
TRBV10-2 ASNSGGHQPQH
TRBV7-3 ASSWGARYEQF
TRBV7-9 ASSLTVTRLIETQY
TRBV23-1 ASSQKNDGTNEQF
TRBV19 ASSIEVLAVNTGELF
TRBV4-2 ASSQEGGVTDTQY
TRBV11-2 ASSLAPLGQETQY
TRBV7-3 ASSLIAGSSPDTQY
TRBV4-1 ASSQVGTSVEQY
TRBV27 ASRLTGGWGYT
TRBV29-1 SVYGTATYEQY
TRBV7-8 ASSGGVSGNTIY
TRBV27 ASSLGPSGGTEAF
TRBV10-1 ASSDLLTGPNNEQF
TRBV7-9 ASSFAGKYGYT
TRBV28 ASRSHRGRVYSNQPQH
TRBV6-5 ASSKQSSYNEQF